This T cell receptor (beta chain) appears in the sequencing data of a study of blood T cell repertoires in COVID-19. Turning to the study itself: Samples taken during acute and convalescent COVID-19 were collected in the United States, Italy and Spain.

All enrollees were about 18 to 100 years old and from approximately 25 US areas. Donors were grouped by their self-reported clinical history. Germline V gene lookup returns CDR1 LNHDA and CDR2 SQIVND (reference sequence). The germline V and J ends were trimmed by 1 base and 4 bases, with 16 bases remaining between them. This CDR3 contains 16 residues. Authors' data handling: Amplifying reference gene primers gave estimates of nucleated cell counts. This table comes from immunoSEQ multiplex PCR, and its TCRdb copy is limited to in-frame clones, with some not included. The V and J calls and the clone size are those of that table, but D and trimming were determined from the DNA. In the table there are about 370,000 clones, 80% to 90% of which are singletons.

Material for sequencing was PBMCs or T cells enriched from blood (not recorded which). The receptor was isolated from a man younger than 35 who had recovered from COVID-19. The rearrangement links TRBV19 to TRBJ1-1, with D unresolved. CDR3: CASSIVIQVQSTEAFF. The CDR3 DNA follows: TGTGCCAGTAGTATAGTGATCCAGGTTCAGAGCACTGAAGCTTTCTTT.